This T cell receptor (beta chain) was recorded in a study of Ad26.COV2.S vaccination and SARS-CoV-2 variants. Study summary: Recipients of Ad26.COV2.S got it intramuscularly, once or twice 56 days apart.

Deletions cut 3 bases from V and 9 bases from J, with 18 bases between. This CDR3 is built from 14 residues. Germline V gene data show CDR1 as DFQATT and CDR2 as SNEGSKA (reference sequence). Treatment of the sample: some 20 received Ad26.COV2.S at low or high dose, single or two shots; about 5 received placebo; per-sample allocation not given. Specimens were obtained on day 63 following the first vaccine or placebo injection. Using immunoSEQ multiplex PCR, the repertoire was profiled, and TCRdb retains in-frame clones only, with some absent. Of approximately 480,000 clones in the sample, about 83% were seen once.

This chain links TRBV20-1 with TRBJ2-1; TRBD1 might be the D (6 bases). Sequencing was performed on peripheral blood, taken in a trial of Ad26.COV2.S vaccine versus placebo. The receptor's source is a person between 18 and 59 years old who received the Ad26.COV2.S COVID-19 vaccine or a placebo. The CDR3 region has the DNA TGCAGTGCTAGTCCGGGACAAAGGTACGGTGAGCAGTTCTTC. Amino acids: CSASPGQRYGEQFF.